This T cell receptor (beta chain) was identified in a study of T-cell reconstitution after alpha-beta-depleted transplantation in children. Turning to this clonotype: The target antigen is unknown.

Study findings and constraints: Where some patients showed high TCRbeta diversity at day 60, it came from recipient T cells and thymic progenitors that had survived.

Unique molecular identifiers were used in preparing the TCRbeta library. One entry per CDR3 protein results from TCRdb running MiXCR on the PCR reads. The table shows over 25,000 distinct CDR3 sequences, with 18% occurring only once. The receptor was isolated from a male patient aged 2 to 9 who had a stem cell transplant for acute lymphoblastic leukemia, so the T cells may come from the graft donor. The source material was PBMCs, mostly from graft donor cells, sampled 60 days after TCRalphabeta/CD19-depleted stem cell transplant.

The CDR3 loop is CASSFIWAGERDEQYF. The CDR3, as DNA: TGTGCCAGCAGCTTTATTTGGGCAGGGGAAAGGGACGAGCAGTACTTC. The genes are TRBV13 and TRBJ2-7, with D tentatively TRBD1 (6 bases). Germline V CDR1 and CDR2: PRHDT, FYEKMQ (reference sequence). Trimming took 3 bases from V and 5 from J, leaving 20 bases between them. The CDR3 is 16 amino acids.